The 27 T cell receptor beta chains below were found in one sample sequenced in a study of vaccination and CD4 T cells after COVID-19. Cultured CD4+ T-cell DNA underwent Oncomine TCR Beta short-read sequencing. TCRdb re-called the PCR reads through MiXCR, storing one row per CDR3 protein. The data contain around 10,000 distinct CDR3 sequences, roughly two fifths of them singletons. These receptors have no known antigen. Treatment indicated: approximately 9-day PBMC culture with coronavirus spike peptide pools or control peptides (ViraFEST assay). Sequenced sample: CD4+ T cells from blood, cultured in vitro. These receptors came from a human donor who had recovered from COVID-19.

V usage is TRBV11-2 and J usage is TRBJ2-4, with unresolved D. Germline assignment: CDR1 SGHAT and CDR2 FQNNGV. V was clipped by 1 base and J by 16 bases, with 17 bases between them. CDR3 size: 13 residues. CDR3 in DNA: TGTGCCAGCAGCTTAGGGTCACTACAAGATCACTACTTC. As protein: CASSLGSLQDHYF.

The chain uses TRBV27 and TRBJ2-6; a possible D gene is TRBD2 (6 bases). CDR1 and CDR2 (germline): MNHEY, SMNVEV (reference sequence). V was trimmed by 10 bases and J by 9 bases, leaving 25 bases between them. The length of the CDR3 is 16 residues. The CDR3 DNA reads as TGTGCCACCGGCGGGGACTGGGGCCGTGTTAACAACGTCCTGACTTTC. Translating it yields CATGGDWGRVNNVLTF.

J is TRBJ1-6 and V is TRBV7-8, with D uncertain. V was clipped by 4 bases and J by 5 bases, with 15 bases between them. The CDR3 has 16 residues. CDR1 is SGHVS, CDR2 FQNEAQ, per germline. This CDR3 reads CASSSKPGSHNSPLHF. DNA for the CDR3: TGTGCCAGCAGCTCAAAGCCCGGGTCACATAATTCACCCCTCCACTTT.

This chain connects TRBV15 to TRBJ2-7; D unclear. Germline V gene lookup returns CDR1 LNHNV and CDR2 YYDKDF (reference sequence). V lost 0 bases, J lost 4 bases, and 4 bases lay in between. The CDR3 is made up of 12 amino acids. The CDR3 loop is CATSRDRYEQYF. The CDR3 nucleotides read TGTGCCACCAGCAGAGATAGGTACGAGCAGTACTTC.

The genes are TRBV5-1 and TRBJ2-5; 8 bases align to TRBD2. J lost 5 bases, V lost 4 bases, and 10 bases had no gene match. The CDR3 totals 15 residues. Germline lookup yields CDR1 SGHRS and CDR2 YFSETQ. The CDR3 DNA follows: TGCGCCAGCAGCCCCTCGGGGGGGCAAGGTGAGACCCAGTACTTC. This translates into CASSPSGGQGETQYF.

Sample share makes this clonotype medium-sized. The rearrangement links TRBV6-1 to TRBJ1-2; 9 bases are shared with TRBD1. After removal of 7 bases from V and 2 bases from J, the junction contained 2 bases not matched to a gene. Germline assignment: CDR1 MNHNS and CDR2 SASEGT. CDR3 length equals 13 residues. Here the CDR3 reads CASIGQGNYGYTF. DNA of the CDR3: TGTGCCAGCATCGGACAGGGGAACTATGGCTACACCTTC.

The V gene is TRBV24-1, the J gene TRBJ2-5; 10 bases align to TRBD2. With V trimmed by 4 bases and J by 3 bases, 4 bases remained unmatched. This CDR3 is built from 15 residues. The V gene's germline CDR1 is KGHDR and CDR2 SFDVKD. The CDR3 protein is CATSDNSGGEETQYF. The CDR3 DNA follows: TGTGCCACCAGTGACAACAGCGGGGGGGAAGAGACCCAGTACTTC.

The chain links TRBV6-2 or TRBV6-3 to TRBJ1-5; no reliable D call. V was shortened by 2 bases and J by 4 bases, with 18 bases between the two germline ends. CDR1 and CDR2 (germline): MNHEY, SVGEGT. The CDR3 runs to 17 residues. The CDR3 protein is CASSYAGMGFGNQPQHF. CDR3 nucleotides: TGTGCCAGCAGTTACGCGGGGATGGGGTTTGGGAATCAGCCCCAGCATTTT.

This clonotype was detected only once. This chain joins TRBV6-1 and TRBJ2-1, with a weak D call TRBD1 (6 bases). The CDR3 contains 15 residues. CDR1 and CDR2 from the germline V gene are MNHNS and SASEGT. Trimming took 5 bases from V and 1 from J, leaving 12 bases between them. The CDR3 nucleotides read TGTGCCAGCAGTCCCACAGGGAAATCCTACAATGAGCAGTTCTTC. It yields the protein CASSPTGKSYNEQFF.

This clonotype was observed a few times. The genes are TRBV20-1 and TRBJ2-3; 7 bases line up with TRBD2. Germline values: CDR1 DFQATT, CDR2 SNEGSKA (reference sequence). The CDR3 contains 11 residues. Germline trimming cut 3 bases from V and 6 bases from J; bases unmatched to any gene: 0. The CDR3 DNA reads as TGCAGTGCTAGCGGGGGGGATACGCAGTATTTT. Its protein product is CSASGGDTQYF.

V and J are TRBV11-1 and TRBJ2-7, with 8 bases that match TRBD2. V shed 2 bases and J 5 bases; nucleotides not matched to a gene: 8. CDR3 size: 15 residues. CDR1 is SGHAT and CDR2 is FQDESV in the germline V gene (reference sequence). The chain's CDR3 is CASSLTVGLDDEQYF. CDR3 bases: TGTGCCAGCAGCTTAACGGTGGGACTAGATGACGAGCAGTACTTC. The whole variable domain, remainder taken from reference TRBV11-1 and TRBJ2-7, is EAEVAQSPRYKITEKSQAVAFWCDPISGHATLYWYRQILGQGPELLVQFQDESVVDDSQLPKDRFSAERLKGVDSTLKIQPAELGDSAMYLCASSLTVGLDDEQYFGPGTRLTVT.

The V gene is TRBV19, the J gene TRBJ2-3; D unclear. Germline CDR1 reads LNHDA; CDR2 reads SQIVND (reference sequence). V was shortened by 8 bases and J by 2 bases, with 14 bases between the two germline ends. There are 14 residues in the CDR3. The CDR3 coding sequence is TGTGCCAGTTCGAAAACAGCTGACACAGATACGCAGTATTTT. This sequence encodes CASSKTADTDTQYF.

The chain couples TRBV7-8 to TRBJ2-1; tentatively, D is TRBD1 or TRBD2 (6 bases each). This CDR3 has 13 residues. With 5 bases removed from V and 9 bases from J, the gap between germline ends came to 14 bases. Germline CDR1 is SGHVS and CDR2 is FQNEAQ. The CDR3 loop is CASSLPKGGEQFF. CDR3 sequence (DNA): TGTGCCAGCAGCCTCCCCAAGGGGGGTGAGCAGTTCTTC.

V is TRBV11-2 and J is TRBJ1-3; D gene unclear. In germline, CDR1 is SGHAT, CDR2 FQNNGV. Trimming cost V 4 bases and J 3 bases, with 7 bases left between them. The CDR3 runs 13 residues. The CDR3 here is CASSSSLGNTIYF. In nucleotides, the CDR3 is TGTGCCAGCAGCTCTTCCCTTGGAAACACCATATATTTT.

CDR3 residues: CAWSETGTLNTEAFF. CDR3 in DNA: TGTGCCTGGAGTGAAACCGGGACGTTGAACACTGAAGCTTTCTTT. This sequence joins TRBV30 and TRBJ1-1, with D perhaps TRBD1 (5 bases). CDR1 and CDR2 (germline): GTSNPN, SVGIG (reference sequence). V was pared by 1 base and J by 0 bases, with 12 bases between. This CDR3 comprises 15 residues.

J is TRBJ2-7 and V is TRBV11-3, with D unclear. Looked up from germline, CDR1 is SGHNT and CDR2 is YENEEA. CDR3 size: 13 residues. Trimming took 5 bases from V and 0 from J, leaving 8 bases between them. CDR3 sequence: CASSPLDSYEQYF. DNA for the CDR3: TGTGCCAGCAGCCCTCTTGACTCCTACGAGCAGTACTTC.

The chain recombines TRBV3-1 with TRBJ1-2; no reliable D call. V was shortened by 3 bases and J by 4 bases, with 12 bases between the two germline ends. In germline, CDR1 is LGHDT, CDR2 YNNKEL (reference sequence). This CDR3 spans 14 amino acids. The CDR3 spells CASSHAGGPYGYTF. DNA of the CDR3: TGTGCCAGCAGCCACGCCGGTGGCCCCTATGGCTACACCTTC.

The table lists this clonotype with a few counts. This sequence joins TRBV11-3 and TRBJ1-1; D is perhaps TRBD1 (5 bases). Trimming removed 0 bases from V and 2 bases from J, with 13 bases in between. Per germline, CDR1 SGHNT and CDR2 YENEEA. The CDR3 has 16 residues. In DNA, the CDR3 is TGTGCCAGCAGCTTAGAAGCGTGGGGGTACAACACTGAAGCTTTCTTT. Encoded protein: CASSLEAWGYNTEAFF.

This clonotype was detected only a few times. This chain joins TRBV7-9 and TRBJ1-6; D possibly corresponds to TRBD1 (6 bases). Trimming left V 1 base short and J 0 bases short, with 22 bases between. Germline CDR1 is SEHNR and CDR2 is FQNEAQ (reference sequence). The CDR3 is 21 amino acids. CDR3 residues: CASSLGQVGGIGGSYNSPLHF. The CDR3 DNA follows: TGTGCCAGCAGCTTAGGACAAGTCGGGGGCATTGGAGGCTCCTATAATTCACCCCTCCACTTT.

J is TRBJ2-1 and V is TRBV6-5; D not resolved. This CDR3 is 16 amino acids long. Per germline, CDR1 MNHEY and CDR2 SVGAGI. Trimming left V 3 bases short and J 2 bases short, with 14 bases between. CDR3 coding DNA: TGTGCCAGCAGTTATGGGTCTATTATCGCCTACAATGAGCAGTTCTTC. Translating it yields CASSYGSIIAYNEQFF.

The rearrangement uses TRBV30 and TRBJ1-1; TRBD1 matches at 7 bases. CDR3 size: 15 residues. CDR1 GTSNPN and CDR2 SVGIG come from the germline V gene (reference sequence). The junction had 14 bases not matched to a gene; V was cut back by 0 bases and J by 10 bases. This CDR3 is CAWSVLPRQGGRAFF. In DNA, the CDR3 is TGTGCCTGGAGTGTACTACCCCGACAGGGCGGTCGAGCTTTCTTT.

The rearrangement joins TRBV7-9 to TRBJ2-5, with D uncertain. The germline gives CDR1 SEHNR, CDR2 FQNEAQ (reference sequence). With 0 bases removed from V and 4 bases from J, the gap between germline ends came to 6 bases. The CDR3 is made up of 13 amino acids. The CDR3 sequence is CASSLARLETQYF. DNA for the CDR3: TGTGCCAGCAGCTTAGCGCGGTTAGAGACCCAGTACTTC. Filled out from reference TRBV7-9 and TRBJ2-5, the complete variable domain reads DTGVSQNPRHKITKRGQNVTFRCDPISEHNRLYWYRQTLGQGPEFLTYFQNEAQLEKSRLLSDRFSAERPKGSFSTLEIQRTEQGDSAMYLCASSLARLETQYFGPGTRLLVL.

This clonotype was seen only a few times. This chain's CDR3 is CASSYDGFQPQHF. CDR3 in DNA: TGTGCCAGCAGTTACGATGGGTTTCAGCCCCAGCATTTT. V and J are TRBV6-5 and TRBJ1-5; no definite D call. This CDR3 comprises 13 residues. Trimming pared 2 bases from V and 6 bases from J, leaving 8 bases between. The germline V gene has CDR1 MNHEY and CDR2 SVGAGI.

This clonotype has a handful of counts. The gene calls are TRBV6-5 and TRBJ2-1; D is unclear. Germline CDR1 reads MNHEY; CDR2 reads SVGAGI. The CDR3 loop spans 14 amino acids. V shed 2 bases and J shed 5 bases, with 10 bases lying between them. DNA of the CDR3: TGTGCCAGCAGTTACCGACGGAACAACAATGAGCAGTTCTTC. Translation: CASSYRRNNNEQFF.

CDR3 DNA sequence: TGTGCCAGCAGTCCCGACAGGGGTCGAGCCAACGAGCAGTACTTC. It encodes CASSPDRGRANEQYF. The chain joins TRBV2 to TRBJ2-7, with 8 bases matching TRBD1. With V trimmed by 5 bases and J by 5 bases, 11 bases remained unmatched. From germline, CDR1 is SNHLY and CDR2 FYNNEI. The length of the CDR3 is 15 residues.

The J gene is TRBJ1-1, the V gene TRBV20-1; D gene ambiguous. V was clipped by 4 bases and J by 0 bases, with 12 bases between them. This CDR3 has 14 residues. Per the germline V gene, CDR1 is DFQATT and CDR2 is SNEGSKA (reference sequence). The CDR3 bases are TGCAGTGCTAAAATACAGCTAATGAACACTGAAGCTTTCTTT. Protein sequence: CSAKIQLMNTEAFF.

The chain has TRBV20-1 and TRBJ2-3; D is uncertain. Germline CDR1 and CDR2: DFQATT and SNEGSKA (reference sequence). This CDR3 spans 14 amino acids. V was trimmed by 6 bases and J by 2 bases, leaving 15 bases between them. The CDR3 coding sequence is TGCAGTGCCCTAGGTCGCAGATACACAGATACGCAGTATTTT. It encodes CSALGRRYTDTQYF.